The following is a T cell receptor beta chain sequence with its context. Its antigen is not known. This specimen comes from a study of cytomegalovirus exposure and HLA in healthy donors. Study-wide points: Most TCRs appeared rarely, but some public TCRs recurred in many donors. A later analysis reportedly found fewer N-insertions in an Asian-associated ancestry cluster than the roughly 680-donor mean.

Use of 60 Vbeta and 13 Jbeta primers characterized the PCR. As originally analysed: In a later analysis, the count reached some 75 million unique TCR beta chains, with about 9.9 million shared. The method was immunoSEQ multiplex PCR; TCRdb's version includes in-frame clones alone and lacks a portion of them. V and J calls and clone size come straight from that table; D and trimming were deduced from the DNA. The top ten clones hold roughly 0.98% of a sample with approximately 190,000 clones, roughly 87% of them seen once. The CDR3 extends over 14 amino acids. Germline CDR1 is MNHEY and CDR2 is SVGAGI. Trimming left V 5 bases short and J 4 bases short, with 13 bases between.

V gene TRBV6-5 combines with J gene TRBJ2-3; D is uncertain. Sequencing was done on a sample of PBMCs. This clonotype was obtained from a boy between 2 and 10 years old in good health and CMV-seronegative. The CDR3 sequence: CASSEWLVADTQYF. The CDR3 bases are TGTGCCAGCAGTGAATGGCTAGTAGCAGATACGCAGTATTTT.